Following are 18 T cell receptor beta chains from one sample sequenced in a study of CXCR3-negative and CXCR3-positive naive CD8 T cells. The study's findings and limits: A higher hydrophobicity marked the TRB CDR3s of CXCR3-positive naive cells versus CXCR3-negative naive cells.

Antigen specificity for these receptors is unknown. Libraries were UMI-labeled 5' RACE TRB cDNA. TCRdb reprocessed the 5' RACE reads, keeping one entry per CDR3 protein, no DNA. The sample holds under 7,500 distinct CDR3 sequences. Specimen: naive CXCR3+ CD8+ T cells from blood. Subset specified: CD45RO-CCR7+CD27+CD95- naive CD8+ T cells expressing CXCR3 (TNR3+). These receptor sequences come from a human donor in good health. Some clones in this sample may be carry-over from other donors' samples.

This clonotype is deemed medium-sized (0.01 to 0.1%) by its frequency. This sequence joins TRBV4-1 and TRBJ2-7; lacking DNA, the TRBD1 call made by TCRdb goes unchecked. The germline CDR1 and CDR2 sequences are MGHRA and YSYEKL. The CDR3 has 14 amino acids. CDR3 sequence reads: CASSQDRDAGEQYF.

According to its frequency, this clonotype is medium-sized. The chain combines TRBV4-1 with TRBJ2-1; with no DNA, the TCRdb D assignment of TRBD1 cannot be verified. In germline, CDR1 is MGHRA, CDR2 YSYEKL. The CDR3 sequence is 15 residues long. CDR3 region: CASSQVQIGVHEQFF.

This clonotype is labeled medium-sized based on frequency. The gene calls are TRBV6-6 and TRBJ2-1. The CDR3 sequence is 13 residues long. Germline assignment: CDR1 MNHNY and CDR2 SVGAGI (reference sequence). CDR3 amino acids: CASSYSRNNEQFF.

This clonotype ranks as medium-sized (0.01 to 0.1%) in terms of frequency. This chain links TRBV7-9 with TRBJ2-7; TCRdb's assignment of TRBD2 cannot be checked, as there is no DNA. Germline V lookup: CDR1 SEHNR, CDR2 FQNEAQ (reference sequence). The CDR3 is made up of 16 amino acids. The CDR3 spells CASSLVLAGDSYEQYF.

This rearrangement joins TRBV6-5 to TRBJ2-1; with no DNA, the TCRdb D assignment of TRBD2 cannot be verified. The germline V gene has CDR1 MNHEY and CDR2 SVGAGI. CDR3 size: 15 residues. This CDR3 is CASSVGLAGIDEQFF.

This sequence joins TRBV29-1 and TRBJ2-2; as DNA is missing, the TRBD1 call by TCRdb cannot be tested. Germline V lookup: CDR1 SQVTM, CDR2 ANQGSEA. The CDR3 has 15 residues. CDR3 amino acids: CSVEARIANTGELFF.

The chain uses TRBV20-1 and TRBJ2-7; TCRdb names TRBD1, which stays unverified in the absence of DNA. The germline CDR1 and CDR2 sequences are DFQATT and SNEGSKA (reference sequence). CDR3 size: 16 residues. The CDR3 region is CSARTHKQGTGYEQYF.

According to its frequency, this clonotype is medium-sized. The rearrangement uses TRBV7-9 and TRBJ2-5; TCRdb's D call, TRBD1, is unchecked because there is no DNA. Germline lookup yields CDR1 SEHNR and CDR2 FQNEAQ (reference sequence). This CDR3 has 15 amino acids. The CDR3 here is CASSLGSGVVETQYF.

The V call is TRBV29-1, the J call TRBJ2-7; TCRdb selects TRBD2, and the lack of DNA leaves this call unchecked. The CDR3 is made up of 14 amino acids. Germline-derived CDR1 and CDR2 are SQVTM and ANQGSEA. The CDR3 sequence: CSVDPGLAGTEQYF.

This clonotype registers medium-sized by frequency. The chain employs TRBV29-1 and TRBJ1-1. The CDR3 has 11 residues. Per the germline V gene, CDR1 is SQVTM and CDR2 is ANQGSEA. The CDR3 sequence is CSVARDTEAFF.

This chain uses TRBV4-1 with TRBJ2-1; TCRdb indicates TRBD2, and absent DNA this call remains unverified. There are 20 residues in the CDR3. The germline V gene encodes CDR1 MGHRA and CDR2 YSYEKL. The CDR3 reads CASNSGGGAGKMSSYNEQFF.

This chain connects TRBV12-3 or TRBV12-4 to TRBJ2-2. This CDR3 comprises 13 residues. The chain's CDR3 is CASKGIRTGELFF.

The gene calls are TRBV11-3 and TRBJ1-1. The CDR3 length is 14 residues. Looked up from germline, CDR1 is SGHNT and CDR2 is YENEEA. The chain's CDR3 is CASSFLEGSTEAFF.

This clonotype counts as medium-sized by frequency. The J gene is TRBJ1-6, the V gene TRBV20-1. This CDR3 has 15 amino acids. Germline CDR1 reads DFQATT; CDR2 reads SNEGSKA (reference sequence). The CDR3 spells CSATPGISYNSPLHF.

The chain uses TRBV4-1 and TRBJ2-7; the TCRdb D gene call, TRBD1, has no DNA to confirm it. The germline CDR1 and CDR2 sequences are MGHRA and YSYEKL. This CDR3 spans 13 amino acids. The chain's CDR3 is CASSRGLSYEQYF.

This clonotype counts as medium-sized by frequency. This chain connects TRBV6-6 to TRBJ2-7; TCRdb's D call, TRBD1, is unchecked because there is no DNA. Germline V gene sequence: CDR1 MNHNY, CDR2 SVGAGI (reference sequence). CDR3 length: 13 amino acids. This chain's CDR3 is CASSIAGAYEQYF.

The V call is TRBV29-1, the J call TRBJ2-1; TCRdb's D gene call, TRBD2, goes unchecked for lack of DNA. The CDR3 spans 14 residues. The germline gives CDR1 SQVTM, CDR2 ANQGSEA. CDR3 amino acids: CSVESSGLVSEQFF.

This clonotype counts as medium-sized (0.01 to 0.1%) by frequency. The J gene is TRBJ2-5, the V gene TRBV2; without DNA, the TCRdb call of TRBD1 cannot be checked. Germline V gives CDR1 SNHLY, CDR2 FYNNEI. CDR3 length: 15 residues. This CDR3 is CASSEFGSGRETQYF.